This T cell receptor (beta chain) was obtained from a study of CD8+CD57+ T cells in acquired aplastic anemia (dated by TCRdb to 2016 to 2019). With regard to the full study: On average, sorted CD4+ and CD8+ cells yielded approximately 3 ug of extracted DNA, with a range of roughly 0.19 to 27.4 ug. CD8+CD57+ expansion was defined as frequency above the mean frequency observed in healthy subjects. What the authors observed across the whole study: Patients and healthy controls showed no significant difference in CD8+ Simpson's diversity (P=0.060). Although some 28 CD8+ CDR3 sequences were shared by patients and controls, these sequences appeared highly expressed in patients and within the immunodominant clones of patients.

The V and J ends are trimmed by 8 bases and 4 bases, leaving 15 bases between them. The CDR3 measures 13 amino acids from cysteine to phenylalanine. The DNA shown is the 39-base CDR3, in frame from base 1. From the germline V gene, CDR1 is SGHDT and CDR2 is YYEEEE. This clonotype was detected a few times. Its antigen specificity is not known. The sample holds no much larger clone one base away, and base qualities are not on file. The patients picked for sequencing were ones in whom flow cytometry had shown an expansion of CD8+CD57+ cells. Every patient had a diagnosis of severe acquired aplastic anemia based on International Study of Aplastic Anemia and Agranulocytosis and Camitta criteria. No therapy had been received by the patients at the time of blood sampling. TCR repertoires of sorted CD4+ and CD8+ blood T cells from severe aplastic anemia patients and healthy subjects were deep-sequenced in the study. In the USA, patient enrollment took place under clinicaltrials.gov protocols 00001620, 01623167, 00001397, 00071045, 00081523 and 00961064. Ficoll-Paque density gradient centrifugation was used to isolate peripheral blood mononuclear cells. Before DNA extraction, CD4+ and CD8+ T cells were sorted with FACS or magnetic beads.

TCR beta VDJ combination and CDR3 sequence profiling used genomic DNA as the template. An Illumina HiSeq 2000 was used for TCR repertoire sequencing. Processing in the source paper ran as follows. Repertoires were assessed using TRBV/TRBJ rearrangement plots, CDR3 size and DJ length profiles, and Simpson's diversity index. The most abundant DNA sequence in the deep sequencing data was defined as the immunodominant clone. CDR3 amino acid sequences were screened for sharing across subjects and were compared with published repertoires and the VDJdb database. The public reads were reanalyzed by TCRdb: fastp trimming at Q25, MiXCR alignment, in-frame beta chains only. CDR3 protein duplicates are merged, each entry listing the most common genes and DNA. The V and J calls and clone size come from TCRdb's table, not from the authors' own analysis. For this sample the table gives around 200,000 distinct CDR3 sequences, of which 60% to 80% were detected only once. Of the sample, under 60% is held by the ten largest clones.

Sequencing input: sorted CD4+, CD8+, or CD8+CD57+ T cells (not recorded which) from PBMCs. Recombination linked TRBV5-6 to TRBJ1-2; tentative D gene TRBD1, with 5 bases matching. The TCR originated in a human donor with aplastic anemia. The nucleotide sequence reads TGTGCCAGTGGGGACTTTTCGGGCTATGGCTACACCTTC. This encodes CASGDFSGYGYTF.